Presented here are 25 T cell receptor beta chains from one specimen sequenced in a study of T-cell reconstitution after alpha-beta-depleted transplantation in children. Unique molecular identifiers were incorporated during preparation of the TCRbeta library. TCRdb reprocessed the PCR reads via MiXCR and lists one record per CDR3 protein. The sample carries approximately 500,000 distinct CDR3 sequences, around 27% recorded once. The sample consisted of PBMCs, taken before TCRalphabeta/CD19-depleted stem cell transplant. These receptor sequences come from a boy under three years old with Wiskott-Aldrich syndrome, due to receive a stem cell transplant.

This clonotype was observed a handful of times. V is TRBV2 and J is TRBJ2-3; 14 bases align to TRBD2. The V segment lost 7 bases and the J segment 1 base; nucleotides outside the gene matches: 1. Germline-derived CDR1 and CDR2 are SNHLY and FYNNEI. This CDR3 is 15 amino acids long. The CDR3 loop reads CASTGLAGGTDTQYF. CDR3 bases: TGTGCCAGCACGGGACTAGCGGGAGGCACAGATACGCAGTATTTT.

This clonotype was counted a few times. The V call is TRBV5-1, the J call TRBJ2-1, with TRBD2 matching 9 bases. The CDR3 is made up of 15 amino acids. In germline, CDR1 is SGHRS, CDR2 YFSETQ. V shed 4 bases, J shed 5 bases, and the junction held 7 bases outside the gene matches. CDR3 nucleotide sequence: TGCGCCAGCAGCCTATTAGCGGGAGACGACAATGAGCAGTTCTTC. Protein: CASSLLAGDDNEQFF.

This clonotype turned up a few times. The V call is TRBV9, the J call TRBJ2-2, with 11 bases identical to TRBD2. CDR3 length: 17 residues. Trimming removed 0 bases from V and 5 bases from J; junction bases left unmatched: 6. CDR1 is SGDLS and CDR2 is YYNGEE in the germline V gene. The CDR3 DNA sequence: TGTGCCAGCAGCGTAGTGTCACTAGCGGGAGAAACCGGGGAGCTGTTTTTT. It encodes CASSVVSLAGETGELFF.

This clonotype has only a few counts. The V and J genes are TRBV7-9 and TRBJ2-1; D not resolved. Germline values: CDR1 SEHNR, CDR2 FQNEAQ (reference sequence). Trimming left V 1 base short and J 5 bases short, with 9 bases between. The CDR3 sequence is 14 residues long. CDR3: CASSLGLRNNEQFF. The DNA of the CDR3 is TGTGCCAGCAGCTTAGGACTTAGGAACAATGAGCAGTTCTTC.

The sample holds a few counts of this clonotype. The CDR3 loop is CASSSSRGEREGRRTGELFF. The CDR3 region has the DNA TGTGCCAGCAGCTCCAGCCGCGGAGAGCGGGAGGGCCGTCGTACCGGGGAGCTGTTTTTT. The chain carries TRBV3-1 and TRBJ2-2, with TRBD2 matching over 10 bases. Germline V CDR1 and CDR2: LGHDT, YNNKEL (reference sequence). After removal of 5 bases from V and 5 bases from J, the junction contained 20 bases not matched to a gene. The CDR3 consists of 20 residues.

The chain uses TRBV6-2 or TRBV6-3 and TRBJ2-5; TRBD2 aligns across 8 bases. V shed 0 bases, J shed 2 bases, and the junction held 17 bases outside the gene matches. The CDR3 is made up of 20 amino acids. CDR1 and CDR2 (germline): MNHEY, SVGEGT. In DNA form, the CDR3 reads TGTGCCAGCAGTTACTCGGGGGTATCGGGGGCGGGAGGCGTACAAGAGACCCAGTACTTC. It specifies CASSYSGVSGAGGVQETQYF.

This clonotype was counted a few times. The J gene is TRBJ2-7, the V gene TRBV7-6, with TRBD1 matching 7 bases. The V gene's germline CDR1 is SGHVS and CDR2 FNYEAQ. The J segment lost 3 bases and the V segment lost 5 bases, leaving 10 bases of the junction unmatched. The CDR3 extends over 15 amino acids. CDR3 residues: CASSPQQGIGYEQYF. In DNA, the CDR3 is TGTGCCAGCAGCCCACAACAGGGGATAGGCTACGAGCAGTACTTC.

CDR3 in amino acids: CASSLDGLAGELFF. The CDR3 region has the DNA TGCGCCAGCAGCTTGGATGGGCTCGCCGGGGAGCTGTTTTTT. The J gene is TRBJ2-2, the V gene TRBV5-1; no reliable D call. Germline loops: CDR1 SGHRS, CDR2 YFSETQ. Trimming stripped 0 bases from V and 6 bases from J, with 9 bases between. The CDR3 runs to 14 residues.

The chain couples TRBV20-1 to TRBJ2-3; D is unclear. V gave up 1 base and J gave up 2 bases, with 10 bases separating them. Germline values: CDR1 DFQATT, CDR2 SNEGSKA (reference sequence). CDR3 size: 14 residues. The CDR3 loop reads CSARALPNTDTQYF. CDR3 DNA: TGCAGTGCTAGAGCCCTACCAAACACAGATACGCAGTATTTT.

In its sample, this clonotype was seen a few times. The CDR3 DNA follows: TGCGCCAGCAGCTTGGGGACCTTCGGCGAGCAGTACTTC. Translated: CASSLGTFGEQYF. V gene TRBV5-1 combines with J gene TRBJ2-7, with D unclear. Germline CDR1 and CDR2: SGHRS and YFSETQ. The V and J ends lost 0 bases and 6 bases respectively, with 10 bases between them. This CDR3 contains 13 residues.

CDR3 sequence (DNA): TGTGCCAGCAGCGTAGAGGTTAGCGGGAGCGCCAATGAGCAGTTCTTC. Its translation: CASSVEVSGSANEQFF. The gene calls are TRBV9 and TRBJ2-1; 9 bases match TRBD2. Losses at the gene ends were 0 bases for V and 6 bases for J; bases not matched to a gene: 7. The CDR3 totals 16 residues. Looked up from germline, CDR1 is SGDLS and CDR2 is YYNGEE. Together with reference TRBV9 and TRBJ2-1, the CDR3 gives the full variable domain: DSGVTQTPKHLITATGQRVTLRCSPRSGDLSVYWYQQSLDQGLQFLIQYYNGEERAKGNILERFSAQQFPDLHSELNLSSLELGDSALYFCASSVEVSGSANEQFFGPGTRLTVL.

This clonotype was recorded a few times. V gene TRBV7-9 combines with J gene TRBJ2-7; the D call may be TRBD1 or TRBD2 (6 bases each). CDR1 is SEHNR and CDR2 is FQNEAQ in the germline V gene (reference sequence). The CDR3 is made up of 12 amino acids. Between the trimmed V and J ends, which lost 5 bases and 6 bases, there was a span of 11 bases. This CDR3 is CASSVGGAEQYF. The CDR3 DNA sequence: TGTGCCAGCAGCGTCGGGGGCGCCGAGCAGTACTTC. The whole variable domain, remainder taken from reference TRBV7-9 and TRBJ2-7, is DTGVSQNPRHKITKRGQNVTFRCDPISEHNRLYWYRQTLGQGPEFLTYFQNEAQLEKSRLLSDRFSAERPKGSFSTLEIQRTEQGDSAMYLCASSVGGAEQYFGPGTRLTVT.

This clonotype was picked up many times. The V gene is TRBV12-3 or TRBV12-4, the J gene TRBJ2-1, with 10 nucleotides matching TRBD2. The CDR3 runs to 15 residues. Unmatched junction bases numbered 6, after V lost 6 bases and J lost 4 bases. The CDR3 nucleotides are TGTGCCAGCAGCCCCCGGACTAGCGGTTACAATGAGCAGTTCTTC. Protein sequence: CASSPRTSGYNEQFF.

The rearrangement links TRBV18 to TRBJ2-5; no definite D call. Between the trimmed V and J ends, which lost 2 bases and 2 bases, there was a span of 9 bases. The CDR3 extends over 14 amino acids. The germline V gene has CDR1 KGHSH and CDR2 LQKENI. CDR3 sequence: CASSPLRKQETQYF. In DNA form, the CDR3 reads TGTGCCAGCTCACCATTGCGGAAACAAGAGACCCAGTACTTC.

This chain joins TRBV12-3 or TRBV12-4 and TRBJ2-7, with 8 nucleotides matching TRBD1. Trimming removed 6 bases from V and 7 bases from J; junction bases left unmatched: 8. The CDR3 covers 13 residues. CDR3 loop: CASRPTGVSEQYF. For the CDR3, the DNA is TGTGCCAGCAGGCCGACAGGGGTGAGTGAGCAGTACTTC.

This clonotype was observed a handful of times. The rearrangement joins TRBV5-1 to TRBJ2-5; D is uncertain. Looked up from germline, CDR1 is SGHRS and CDR2 is YFSETQ. V dropped 4 bases and J dropped 5 bases, with 12 bases sitting between them. The CDR3 has 13 amino acids. The CDR3 protein is CASSLQVRETQYF. The CDR3 DNA reads TGCGCCAGCAGCCTCCAGGTGCGGGAGACCCAGTACTTC.

The rearrangement links TRBV20-1 to TRBJ2-2, with TRBD1 matching 11 bases. CDR3 length: 15 residues. Germline CDR1 reads DFQATT; CDR2 reads SNEGSKA (reference sequence). J lost 4 bases, V lost 5 bases, and 6 bases had no gene match. Written as DNA, the CDR3 is TGCAGTGCTCTGCGGACAGGGGGCATCACCGGGGAGCTGTTTTTT. Its translation: CSALRTGGITGELFF.

The V call is TRBV20-1, the J call TRBJ2-3, with 10 positions matching TRBD2. The germline CDR1 and CDR2 sequences are DFQATT and SNEGSKA (reference sequence). The CDR3 length is 16 residues. The junction had 13 bases not matched to a gene; V was cut back by 6 bases and J by 4 bases. The CDR3 protein is CSAIPGLASSSDTQYF. As DNA, the CDR3 is TGCAGTGCAATCCCGGGACTAGCGTCTTCCTCAGATACGCAGTATTTT.

This sequence joins TRBV5-1 and TRBJ2-7; possibly TRBD1 or TRBD2 for D (6 bases each). CDR1 SGHRS and CDR2 YFSETQ come from the germline V gene. Trimming pared 2 bases from V and 2 bases from J, leaving 26 bases between. The CDR3 covers 19 residues. The CDR3 DNA is TGCGCCAGCAGCTTCTTGGAGGGACTCTCAGGGGCCGACCCCTACGAGCAGTACTTC. The encoded protein is CASSFLEGLSGADPYEQYF.

V and J are TRBV4-1 and TRBJ2-3; D is uncertain. The V gene lost 0 bases and the J gene lost 2 bases, with 18 bases spanning the gap. The CDR3 is 18 residues long. Germline V gives CDR1 MGHRA, CDR2 YSYEKL. The CDR3 DNA is TGCGCCAGCAGCCAAGATTTCGGCCGGTCGGTCCACACAGATACGCAGTATTTT. It codes for CASSQDFGRSVHTDTQYF.

This clonotype was counted a few times. This chain uses TRBV14 with TRBJ1-6; TRBD1 matches at 9 bases. The trim removed 1 base at V and 9 bases at J, leaving 4 bases unmatched. CDR1 SGHDN and CDR2 FVKESK come from the germline V gene. The CDR3 covers 15 residues. In DNA, the CDR3 is TGTGCCAGCAGCCAAGTTACAGGGGGCGCTTCACCCCTCCACTTT. Residues: CASSQVTGGASPLHF.

The chain combines TRBV29-1 with TRBJ2-3; D may correspond to TRBD1 or TRBD2 (5 bases each). Trimming pared 7 bases from V and 2 bases from J, leaving 16 bases between. The CDR3 runs 14 residues. Looked up from germline, CDR1 is SQVTM and CDR2 is ANQGSEA. This CDR3 is CSGGVGVHTDTQYF. In DNA form, the CDR3 reads TGCAGCGGAGGAGTGGGGGTTCACACAGATACGCAGTATTTT.

This clonotype has only a few counts. V usage is TRBV4-1 and J usage is TRBJ1-2, with D tentatively TRBD1 (5 bases). The CDR3 is made up of 18 amino acids. Germline values: CDR1 MGHRA, CDR2 YSYEKL. Deletions cut 1 base from V and 0 bases from J, with 18 bases between. The CDR3 protein is CASSQGMGGQGPNYGYTF. In nucleotides, the CDR3 is TGCGCCAGCAGCCAAGGTATGGGCGGGCAGGGCCCTAACTATGGCTACACCTTC.

The chain carries TRBV12-3 or TRBV12-4 and TRBJ1-5; 7 bases fit TRBD1. The CDR3 contains 15 residues. V was pared by 5 bases and J by 4 bases, with 8 bases of the junction left unmatched. The chain's CDR3 is CASSTPGQINQPQHF. The CDR3 DNA reads TGTGCCAGCAGTACACCGGGACAGATTAATCAGCCCCAGCATTTT.

The rearrangement links TRBV25-1 to TRBJ1-1; no reliable D call. The germline gives CDR1 MGHDK, CDR2 SYGVNS. The CDR3 sequence is 13 residues long. V was shortened by 2 bases and J by 1 base, with 5 bases between the two germline ends. The CDR3 DNA is TGTGCCAGCAGTGAACGGAGGAACACTGAAGCTTTCTTT. The encoded protein is CASSERRNTEAFF.